This record concerns one T cell receptor beta chain sequence. The sample originates from a study of blood T cell repertoires in COVID-19. Background on the study: Samples taken during acute and convalescent COVID-19 were collected in the United States, Italy and Spain. PBMCs, B-cell-depleted T cells, or T cells provided the cDNA or gDNA that made up the material.

Source study methods: The authors estimated nucleated cell counts from reference gene primer amplification. The protocol was immunoSEQ multiplex PCR, while the TCRdb copy is restricted to in-frame clones and leaves out a portion. Clone size and the V and J calls come from that table; the DNA yielded D and trimming. The sample yields 60,000 to 70,000 clones, 91% seen once. This receptor was identified in a human donor in a cohort sampled during active COVID-19. Specimen: peripheral blood.

The CDR3 nucleotides read TGTGCCAGCAGCTACTACACAGGGTCGCAGTATTTT. Amino acid sequence: CASSYYTGSQYF. This chain links TRBV7-9 with TRBJ2-3, with a tentative D call TRBD1 (6 bases). Germline V CDR1 and CDR2: SEHNR, FQNEAQ (reference sequence). The length of the CDR3 is 12 residues. The ends were cut back, 4 bases at V and 10 bases at J, with 12 bases in the middle.